This T cell receptor beta chain emerged from a study of shared clonotypes between healthy human individuals. Findings and limits, study-wide: Naive CD4 clonotypes were shared across several donors at about 5%.

The protocol was immunoSEQ multiplex PCR, while the TCRdb copy is restricted to in-frame clones and leaves out a portion. Here the sample spans 1 million to 1.2 million clones, approximately 75% being singletons. This clone was recorded a few times. Antigen unknown. There are 20 residues in the CDR3. V was pared by 0 bases and J by 6 bases, with 15 bases of the junction left unmatched. From germline, CDR1 is SGHRS and CDR2 YFSETQ. The chain employs TRBV5-1 and TRBJ2-7; 16 bases line up with TRBD2. The clonotype comes from a man aged 18 to 35 in good health. Some clones in this sample may be carry-over from other donors' samples. The sequencing sample was made of memory CD4+ T cells from PBMCs. Subset in this sample: CD45RA-negative fraction. CDR3 protein: CASSLDRRQGTSGRASEQYF. The CDR3 coding sequence is TGCGCCAGCAGCTTGGATCGTCGGCAGGGGACTAGCGGGAGGGCCTCCGAGCAGTACTTC.